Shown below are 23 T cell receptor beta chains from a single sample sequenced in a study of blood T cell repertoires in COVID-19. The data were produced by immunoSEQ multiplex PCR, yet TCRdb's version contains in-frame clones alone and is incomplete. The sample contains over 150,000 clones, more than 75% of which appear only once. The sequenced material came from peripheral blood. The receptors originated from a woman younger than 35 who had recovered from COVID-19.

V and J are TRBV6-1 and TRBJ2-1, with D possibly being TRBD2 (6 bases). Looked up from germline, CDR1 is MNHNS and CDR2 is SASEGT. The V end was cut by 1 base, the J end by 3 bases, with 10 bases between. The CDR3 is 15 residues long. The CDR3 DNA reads TGTGCCAGCAGTGAAGGGGTAGCGGACTACAATGAGCAGTTCTTC. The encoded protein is CASSEGVADYNEQFF.

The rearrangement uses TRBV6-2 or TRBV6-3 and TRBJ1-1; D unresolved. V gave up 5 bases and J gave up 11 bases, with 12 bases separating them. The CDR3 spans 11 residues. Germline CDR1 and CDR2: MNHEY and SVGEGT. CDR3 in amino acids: CASSQGGDAFF. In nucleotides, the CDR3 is TGTGCCAGCAGTCAAGGCGGGGATGCTTTCTTT.

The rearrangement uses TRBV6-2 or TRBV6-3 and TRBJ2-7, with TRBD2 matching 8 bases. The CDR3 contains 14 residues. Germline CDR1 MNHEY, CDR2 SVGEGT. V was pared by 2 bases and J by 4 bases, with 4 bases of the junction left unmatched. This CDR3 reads CASSYGGGTYEQYF. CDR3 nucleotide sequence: TGTGCCAGCAGTTACGGCGGGGGGACGTACGAGCAGTACTTC.

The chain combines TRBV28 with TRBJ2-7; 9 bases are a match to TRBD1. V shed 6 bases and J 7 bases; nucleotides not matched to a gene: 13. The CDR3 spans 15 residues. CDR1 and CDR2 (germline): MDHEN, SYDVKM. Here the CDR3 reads CASSQQGAHAGEQYV. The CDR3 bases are TGTGCCAGCAGCCAACAGGGGGCGCATGCTGGGGAGCAGTACGTC.

CDR3 nucleotide sequence: TGTGCCAGCTCACCGGTCAGGGACTCTGGGGCCAACGTCCTGACTTTC. Protein sequence: CASSPVRDSGANVLTF. The chain is built from TRBV18 and TRBJ2-6; D possibly corresponds to TRBD1 (5 bases). CDR1 KGHSH and CDR2 LQKENI come from the germline V gene. Trimming removed 3 bases at V and 0 bases at J, with 9 bases between. The CDR3 length is 16 residues.

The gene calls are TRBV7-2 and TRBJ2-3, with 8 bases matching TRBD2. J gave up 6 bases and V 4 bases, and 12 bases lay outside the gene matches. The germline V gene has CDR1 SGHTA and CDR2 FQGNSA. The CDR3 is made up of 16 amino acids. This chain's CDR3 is CASSYGRGALVDTQYF. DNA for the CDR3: TGTGCCAGCAGCTACGGGAGGGGGGCTTTGGTCGATACGCAGTATTTT. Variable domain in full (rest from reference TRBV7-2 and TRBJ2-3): GAGVSQSPSNKVTEKGKDVELRCDPISGHTALYWYRQSLGQGLEFLIYFQGNSAPDKSGLPSDRFSAERTGGSVSTLTIQRTQQEDSAVYLCASSYGRGALVDTQYFGPGTRLTVL.

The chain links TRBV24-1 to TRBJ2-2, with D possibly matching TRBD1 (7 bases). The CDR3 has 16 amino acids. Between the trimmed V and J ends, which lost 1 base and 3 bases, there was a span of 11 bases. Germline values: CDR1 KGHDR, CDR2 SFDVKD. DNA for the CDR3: TGTGCCACCAGTGATTTCCTCAGGGGGGACACCGGGGAGCTGTTTTTT. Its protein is CATSDFLRGDTGELFF.

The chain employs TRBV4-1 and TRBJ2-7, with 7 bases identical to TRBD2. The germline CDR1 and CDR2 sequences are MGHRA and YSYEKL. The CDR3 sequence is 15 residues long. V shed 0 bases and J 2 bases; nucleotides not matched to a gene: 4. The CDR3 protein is CASSQEWGGTYEQYF. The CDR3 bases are TGCGCCAGCAGCCAAGAGTGGGGGGGGACCTACGAGCAGTACTTC.

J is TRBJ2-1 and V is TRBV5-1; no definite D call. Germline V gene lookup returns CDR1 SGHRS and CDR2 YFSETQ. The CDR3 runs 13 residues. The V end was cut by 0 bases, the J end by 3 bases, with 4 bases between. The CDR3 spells CASSLDNYNEQFF. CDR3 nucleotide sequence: TGCGCCAGCAGCTTGGACAACTACAATGAGCAGTTCTTC. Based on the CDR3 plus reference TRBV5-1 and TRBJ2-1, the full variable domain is KAGVTQTPRYLIKTRGQQVTLSCSPISGHRSVSWYQQTPGQGLQFLFEYFSETQRNKGNFPGRFSGRQFSNSRSEMNVSTLELGDSALYLCASSLDNYNEQFFGPGTRLTVL.

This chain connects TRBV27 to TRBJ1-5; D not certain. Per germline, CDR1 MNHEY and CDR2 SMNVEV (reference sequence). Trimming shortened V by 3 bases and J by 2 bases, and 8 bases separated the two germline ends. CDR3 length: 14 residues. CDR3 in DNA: TGTGCCAGCAGTTTGTCAACGGGCAATCAGCCCCAGCATTTT. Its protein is CASSLSTGNQPQHF.

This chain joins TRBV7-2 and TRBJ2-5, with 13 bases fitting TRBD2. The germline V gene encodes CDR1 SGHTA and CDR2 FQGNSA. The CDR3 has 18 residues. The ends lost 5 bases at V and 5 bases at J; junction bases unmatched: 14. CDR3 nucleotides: TGTGCCAGCAGCCACCGACTAACTAGCGGGGGGGCCGGCGAGACCCAGTACTTC. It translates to CASSHRLTSGGAGETQYF. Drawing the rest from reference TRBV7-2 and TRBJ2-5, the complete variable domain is GAGVSQSPSNKVTEKGKDVELRCDPISGHTALYWYRQSLGQGLEFLIYFQGNSAPDKSGLPSDRFSAERTGGSVSTLTIQRTQQEDSAVYLCASSHRLTSGGAGETQYFGPGTRLLVL.

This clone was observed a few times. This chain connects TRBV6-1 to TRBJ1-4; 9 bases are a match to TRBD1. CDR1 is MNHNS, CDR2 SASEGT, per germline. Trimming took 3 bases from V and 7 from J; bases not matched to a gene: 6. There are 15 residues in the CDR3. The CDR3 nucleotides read TGTGCCAGCAGTGATACAGGGGGCGGCGCTGAAAAACTGTTTTTT. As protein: CASSDTGGGAEKLFF.

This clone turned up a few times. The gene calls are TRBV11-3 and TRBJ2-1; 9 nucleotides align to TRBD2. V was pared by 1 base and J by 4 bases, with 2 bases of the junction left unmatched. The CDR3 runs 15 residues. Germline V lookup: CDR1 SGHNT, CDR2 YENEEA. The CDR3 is CASSLGSGGYNEQFF. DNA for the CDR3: TGTGCCAGCAGCTTAGGTAGCGGGGGATACAATGAGCAGTTCTTC. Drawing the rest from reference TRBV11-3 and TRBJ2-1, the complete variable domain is EAGVVQSPRYKIIEKKQPVAFWCNPISGHNTLYWYLQNLGQGPELLIRYENEEAVDDSQLPKDRFSAERLKGVDSTLKIQPAELGDSAVYLCASSLGSGGYNEQFFGPGTRLTVL.

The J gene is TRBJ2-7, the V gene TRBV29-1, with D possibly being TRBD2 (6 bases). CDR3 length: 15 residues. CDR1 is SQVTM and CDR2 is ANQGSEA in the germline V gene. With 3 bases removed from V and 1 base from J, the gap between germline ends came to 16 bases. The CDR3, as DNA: TGCAGCGTTGAGGGCGGGAATTGGTGGTCCTACGAGCAGTACTTC. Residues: CSVEGGNWWSYEQYF.

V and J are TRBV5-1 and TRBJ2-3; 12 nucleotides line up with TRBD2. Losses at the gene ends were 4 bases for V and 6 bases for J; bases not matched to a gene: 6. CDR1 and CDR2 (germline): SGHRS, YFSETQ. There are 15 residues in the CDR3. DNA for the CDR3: TGCGCCAGCAGCCCCGGACTAGCGGGGATGGATACGCAGTATTTT. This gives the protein CASSPGLAGMDTQYF.

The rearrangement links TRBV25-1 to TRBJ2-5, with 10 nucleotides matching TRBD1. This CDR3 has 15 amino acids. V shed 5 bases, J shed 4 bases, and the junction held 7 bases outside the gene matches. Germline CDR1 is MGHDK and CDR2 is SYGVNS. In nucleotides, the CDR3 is TGTGCCAGCAGTACCTCCGGGACAGGGGTAGAGACCCAGTACTTC. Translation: CASSTSGTGVETQYF.

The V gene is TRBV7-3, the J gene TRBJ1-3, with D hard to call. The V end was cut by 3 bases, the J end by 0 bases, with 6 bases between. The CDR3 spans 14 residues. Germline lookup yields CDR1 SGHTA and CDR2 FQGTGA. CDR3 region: CASSLGSSGNTIYF. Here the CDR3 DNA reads TGTGCCAGCAGCTTGGGCAGCTCTGGAAACACCATATATTTT.

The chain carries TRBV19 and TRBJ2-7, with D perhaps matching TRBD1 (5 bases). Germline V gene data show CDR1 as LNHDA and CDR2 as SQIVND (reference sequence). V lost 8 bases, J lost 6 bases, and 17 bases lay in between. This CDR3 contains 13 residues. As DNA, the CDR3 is TGTGCCAGTTCCCATACAGGCGATGCCGAGCAGTACTTC. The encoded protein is CASSHTGDAEQYF.

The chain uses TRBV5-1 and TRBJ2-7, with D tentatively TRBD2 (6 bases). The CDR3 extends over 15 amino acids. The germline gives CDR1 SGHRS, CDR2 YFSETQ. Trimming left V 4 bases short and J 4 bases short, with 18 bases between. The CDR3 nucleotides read TGCGCCAGCAGCCCGGATGGGACTGGGGCTTACGAGCAGTACTTC. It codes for CASSPDGTGAYEQYF.

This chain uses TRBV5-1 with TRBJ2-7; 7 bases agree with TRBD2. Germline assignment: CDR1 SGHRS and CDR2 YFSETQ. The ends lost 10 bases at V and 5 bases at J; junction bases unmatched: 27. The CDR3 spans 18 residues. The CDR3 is CACPRSFRERRETNEQYV. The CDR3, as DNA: TGCGCCTGCCCCCGGAGTTTCAGGGAACGGCGGGAGACCAACGAGCAGTACGTC.

The CDR3 sequence: CAARRDSLYGYTF. Here the CDR3 DNA reads TGTGCCGCCCGGCGGGACAGCCTCTATGGCTACACCTTC. This chain joins TRBV12-3 or TRBV12-4 and TRBJ1-2; TRBD1 agrees at 7 bases. J was trimmed by 4 bases and V by 11 bases; bases with no gene match: 10. The CDR3 consists of 13 residues.

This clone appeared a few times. Here the CDR3 DNA reads TGTGCCAGCAGCTCCTGGGCAGGGCAGACCGGGGAGCTGTTTTTT. Amino acid sequence: CASSSWAGQTGELFF. This sequence joins TRBV7-6 and TRBJ2-2, with a weak D call TRBD1 (5 bases). The CDR3 runs to 15 residues. Germline CDR1 is SGHVS and CDR2 is FNYEAQ. The V end lost 4 bases, the J end lost 5 bases, and 14 bases lay between the germline ends.

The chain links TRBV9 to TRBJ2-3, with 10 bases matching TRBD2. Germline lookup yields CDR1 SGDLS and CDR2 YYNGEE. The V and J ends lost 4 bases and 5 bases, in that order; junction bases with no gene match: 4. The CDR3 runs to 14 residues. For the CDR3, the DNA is TGTGCCAGCAGCAGTAGCGGGGGGAAAGATACGCAGTATTTT. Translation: CASSSSGGKDTQYF.